The 30 T cell receptor beta chains below come from one sample, sequenced in a study of metastatic and nonmetastatic thyroid tumors (TCRdb year 2020). No treatment had been received by any patient before thyroid surgery. The library was generated by PCR. Sequenced on an Illumina HiSeq 4000. TCRdb reprocessing: public reads trimmed at Q25 with fastp, clones called with MiXCR, in-frame beta chains kept. For this sample there are more than 15,000 clones; approximately 30% appear just once. The ten largest clones capture approximately 15% of the sample. Material: adjacent normal tissue. These TCRs come from a female donor with papillary thyroid cancer or a benign thyroid nodule (not recorded which). Some clones in this sample may be carry-over from other donors' samples.

This rearrangement joins TRBV12-3 or TRBV12-4 to TRBJ2-3, with D unclear. The CDR3 is 15 residues long. V dropped 1 base and J dropped 0 bases, with 8 bases sitting between them. CDR3 coding DNA: TGTGCCAGCAGTTTAGGACTGGCTAGCACAGATACGCAGTATTTT. Translated: CASSLGLASTDTQYF.

This clone was observed a handful of times. The V and J genes are TRBV6-2 or TRBV6-3 and TRBJ1-1; D is undetermined. Germline CDR1 MNHEY, CDR2 SVGEGT. V was pared by 2 bases and J by 8 bases, with 12 bases between. CDR3 size: 13 residues. CDR3 bases: TGTGCCAGCAGTTACCCCCACGACGGGGAAGCTTTCTTT. Its translation is CASSYPHDGEAFF.

V usage is TRBV2 and J usage is TRBJ2-2, with unresolved D. Trimming stripped 8 bases from V and 5 bases from J, with 15 bases between. This CDR3 comprises 14 residues. Germline V CDR1 and CDR2: SNHLY, FYNNEI. In DNA, the CDR3 is TGTGCCAGCGAGGAAGGCCCTTGGACCGGGGAGCTGTTTTTT. Amino acids: CASEEGPWTGELFF. The whole variable domain, filled in from reference TRBV2 and TRBJ2-2, reads EPEVTQTPSHQVTQMGQEVILRCVPISNHLYFYWYRQILGQKVEFLVSFYNNEISEKSEIFDDQFSVERPDGSNFTLKIRSTKLEDSAMYFCASEEGPWTGELFFGEGSRLTVL.

V gene TRBV20-1 combines with J gene TRBJ2-7, with D maybe TRBD1 (6 bases). This CDR3 is 14 amino acids long. V gave up 1 base and J gave up 5 bases, with 15 bases separating them. CDR1 is DFQATT, CDR2 SNEGSKA, per germline (reference sequence). CDR3 coding DNA: TGCAGTGCTAGAGGGGGGCAGGTTTCAAACGAGCAGTACTTC. Protein product: CSARGGQVSNEQYF.

V usage is TRBV20-1 and J usage is TRBJ2-7; 12 positions match TRBD2. This CDR3 has 16 residues. Germline CDR1 DFQATT, CDR2 SNEGSKA (reference sequence). V gave up 1 base and J gave up 2 bases; unmatched junction bases: 6. The CDR3 DNA follows: TGCAGTGCTAGAGGCCAACGGACTAGCGGGGCCTACGAGCAGTACTTC. Translated, it gives CSARGQRTSGAYEQYF.

There are a few counts of this clone. V and J are TRBV12-3 or TRBV12-4 and TRBJ1-1; 9 bases line up with TRBD1. Trimming cost V 5 bases and J 0 bases; bases outside gene matches: 1. The CDR3 contains 14 residues. Here the CDR3 reads CASSDRGLNTEAFF. CDR3 nucleotide sequence: TGTGCCAGCAGTGACAGGGGGTTGAACACTGAAGCTTTCTTT.

The chain employs TRBV7-6 and TRBJ1-1; a possible D gene is TRBD1 (5 bases). Trimming took off 1 base at V and 3 bases at J, with 15 bases between the two ends. CDR3 length: 16 residues. The V gene's germline CDR1 is SGHVS and CDR2 FNYEAQ. CDR3 DNA sequence: TGTGCCAGCAGCTTAGGCGGGGGTATGAGGTACACTGAAGCTTTCTTT. Its protein product is CASSLGGGMRYTEAFF. Full variable domain (outside the CDR3, taken from reference TRBV7-6 and TRBJ1-1): GAGVSQSPRYKVTKRGQDVALRCDPISGHVSLYWYRQALGQGPEFLTYFNYEAQQDKSGLPNDRFSAERPEGSISTLTIQRTEQRDSAMYRCASSLGGGMRYTEAFFGQGTRLTVV.

Comments on this clone: An end of the junction differs from the germline gene, which may be a read error. This chain connects TRBV12-3 or TRBV12-4 to TRBJ2-1; D is possibly TRBD2 (6 bases). The CDR3 runs to 14 residues. As DNA, the CDR3 is TGTGCCAGCAGTTTACAGGGAAAAGGAGGGGAGCAGCTCTTC. This gives the protein CASSLQGKGGEQLF.

This chain links TRBV19 with TRBJ2-7, with a tentative D call TRBD1 (5 bases). Trimming cost V 5 bases and J 4 bases, with 21 bases left between them. The CDR3 totals 16 residues. The germline V gene encodes CDR1 LNHDA and CDR2 SQIVND (reference sequence). The CDR3 is CASSLSGARGVYEQYF. The CDR3 DNA follows: TGTGCCAGTAGTCTGAGTGGGGCTAGAGGTGTGTACGAGCAGTACTTC.

This clone was observed a few times. The V gene is TRBV28, the J gene TRBJ1-6, with 7 bases matching TRBD1. V gave up 1 base and J gave up 8 bases; unmatched junction bases: 11. The CDR3 has 17 amino acids. CDR1 and CDR2 from the germline V gene are MDHEN and SYDVKM. DNA for the CDR3: TGTGCCAGCAGTTTATCCACGGACAGGCACGGGTATTCACCCCTCCACTTT. Protein: CASSLSTDRHGYSPLHF.

Remarks on this clone: Since a much larger clone is just one base distant, this may be a read error. The V gene is TRBV6-1, the J gene TRBJ2-1; 7 positions match TRBD1. The CDR3 has 15 residues. Trimming took 5 bases from V and 8 from J; bases not matched to a gene: 12. Germline V lookup: CDR1 MNHNS, CDR2 SASEGT. The chain's CDR3 is CASSKRWTGVDEQFF. In nucleotides, the CDR3 is TGTGCCAGCAGTAAAAGGTGGACAGGAGTGGATGAGCAGTTCTTC.

This clone has a handful of counts. The chain employs TRBV5-1 and TRBJ2-5; weak D call: TRBD2 (5 bases). The CDR3 is 14 amino acids. V was pared by 4 bases and J by 5 bases, with 15 bases between. Germline CDR1 is SGHRS and CDR2 is YFSETQ. The CDR3 loop is CASSGEGSKETQYF. DNA for the CDR3: TGCGCCAGCAGCGGTGAGGGTTCTAAGGAGACCCAGTACTTC. The variable domain in full, with the rest retrieved from reference TRBV5-1 and TRBJ2-5, is KAGVTQTPRYLIKTRGQQVTLSCSPISGHRSVSWYQQTPGQGLQFLFEYFSETQRNKGNFPGRFSGRQFSNSRSEMNVSTLELGDSALYLCASSGEGSKETQYFGPGTRLLVL.

This clone is a singleton in its sample. The chain recombines TRBV11-2 with TRBJ1-1; D gene ambiguous. The germline V gene has CDR1 SGHAT and CDR2 FQNNGV. The CDR3 is made up of 13 amino acids. V was trimmed by 4 bases and J by 3 bases, leaving 9 bases between them. The CDR3 spells CASSSNMYTEAFF. DNA of the CDR3: TGTGCCAGCAGCTCCAATATGTACACTGAAGCTTTCTTT.

This clone showed up just a few times. At one boundary the junction diverges from the germline segment, which might be a read error. The rearrangement joins TRBV6-6 to TRBJ1-2; 7 nucleotides line up with TRBD1. CDR1 is MNHNY, CDR2 SVGAGI, per germline (reference sequence). The CDR3 extends over 16 amino acids. The CDR3 loop is CASSIGQATSNYGYTF. CDR3 DNA: TGTGCCAGCAGTATTGGACAGGCTACCTCTAACTATGGATACACCTTC.

J is TRBJ2-1 and V is TRBV11-3; TRBD2 agrees at 7 bases. Per germline, CDR1 SGHNT and CDR2 YENEEA. With 3 bases clipped from V and 4 bases from J, the junction kept 6 bases outside the gene matches. This CDR3 is 15 amino acids long. The CDR3 is CASSLGGSSYNEQFF. For the CDR3, the DNA is TGTGCCAGCAGCTTGGGCGGGAGTAGTTACAATGAGCAGTTCTTC. The full variable domain, in which reference TRBV11-3 and TRBJ2-1 provide the parts outside the CDR3, is EAGVVQSPRYKIIEKKQPVAFWCNPISGHNTLYWYLQNLGQGPELLIRYENEEAVDDSQLPKDRFSAERLKGVDSTLKIQPAELGDSAVYLCASSLGGSSYNEQFFGPGTRLTVL.

This clone was picked up a small number of times. The chain has TRBV6-1 and TRBJ1-5; tentatively, D is TRBD1 (6 bases). Germline V gene lookup returns CDR1 MNHNS and CDR2 SASEGT. Trimming took off 6 bases at V and 5 bases at J, with 17 bases between the two ends. The CDR3 has 15 residues. CDR3 sequence reads: CASRYWTDYDQPQHF. As DNA, the CDR3 is TGTGCCAGCAGGTATTGGACAGATTACGATCAGCCCCAGCATTTT.

This clone was picked up a small number of times. The chain carries TRBV12-3 or TRBV12-4 and TRBJ2-3; TRBD2 is a possible D gene (6 bases). This CDR3 region has 15 residues. Trimming removed 3 bases at V and 3 bases at J, with 13 bases between. CDR3: CASSLGLSSTDTQYF. As DNA, the CDR3 is TGTGCCAGCAGTTTGGGACTCAGCTCAACAGATACGCAGTATTTT.

This clone was recorded a few times. This chain connects TRBV7-2 to TRBJ1-5; no definite D call. The V gene lost 9 bases and the J gene lost 3 bases, with 12 bases spanning the gap. The CDR3 is 13 amino acids. Germline V lookup: CDR1 SGHTA, CDR2 FQGNSA. As DNA, the CDR3 is TGTGCCAGTGCCGTCGGTTTCAATCAGCCCCAGCATTTT. Encoded protein: CASAVGFNQPQHF.

This clone was observed a few times. The junction and the germline gene differ at one end; a read error may be behind it. This chain uses TRBV6-4 with TRBJ2-6, with D tentatively TRBD2 (6 bases). This CDR3 has 18 residues. Germline CDR1 reads MRHNA; CDR2 reads SNTAGT. Here the CDR3 reads CASSYSGLSGAGANVLTF. The DNA for the CDR3 is TGTGCCAGCAGTTACTCTGGTCTATCGGGGGCTGGGGCCAACGTCCTGACTTTC.

This clone has more than one count but fewer than ten. V gene TRBV7-9 combines with J gene TRBJ2-1; possible D gene TRBD2, 5 bases. Trimming removed 5 bases from V and 8 bases from J, with 10 bases in between. Germline-derived CDR1 and CDR2 are SEHNR and FQNEAQ (reference sequence). The CDR3 loop spans 12 amino acids. CDR3: CASSVGLYEQFF. DNA for the CDR3: TGTGCCAGCAGCGTCGGACTTTATGAGCAGTTCTTC.

This clone has only a few counts. V gene TRBV6-1 combines with J gene TRBJ1-5; D call uncertain. Trimming removed 0 bases from V and 2 bases from J, with 8 bases in between. The CDR3 sequence is 15 residues long. Germline CDR1 is MNHNS and CDR2 is SASEGT. The CDR3 reads CASSEAGQGNQPQHF. CDR3 nucleotides: TGTGCCAGCAGTGAAGCAGGGCAAGGCAATCAGCCCCAGCATTTT.

The sample holds one count of this clone. A clone one base away is much larger, so this may be a read error. This CDR3 is missing its conserved last phenylalanine or tryptophan, likely due to a read error. The chain links TRBV5-1 to TRBJ1-6, with D possibly being TRBD1 (5 bases). This CDR3 region has 15 residues. V lost 0 bases and J lost 9, with 13 bases in between. The germline V gene encodes CDR1 SGHRS and CDR2 YFSETQ. CDR3 in DNA: TGCGCCAGCAGCTTGGCCGGAGGGGACGCTTCACCCCTCCACTCT. As protein: CASSLAGGDASPLHS.

The chain employs TRBV6-1 and TRBJ2-1, with 9 bases fitting TRBD2. This CDR3 has 15 amino acids. Trimming took 5 bases from V and 5 from J; bases not matched to a gene: 7. The germline gives CDR1 MNHNS, CDR2 SASEGT. The CDR3 loop is CASSSSGRVNNEQFF. CDR3 nucleotide sequence: TGTGCCAGCAGTAGTAGCGGGAGAGTCAACAATGAGCAGTTCTTC.

This clone was counted at least ten times. The rearrangement joins TRBV19 to TRBJ2-7, with D possibly being TRBD1 or TRBD2 (5 bases each). CDR3 length: 13 residues. Trimming took off 6 bases at V and 6 bases at J, with 15 bases between the two ends. Germline assignment: CDR1 LNHDA and CDR2 SQIVND (reference sequence). CDR3 region: CASSPGRHGEQYF. CDR3 coding DNA: TGTGCCAGTAGCCCGGGACGCCACGGCGAGCAGTACTTC.

This clone is medium-sized (0.01 to 0.1%) by share. This chain uses TRBV24-1 with TRBJ2-5; 12 bases are shared with TRBD2. CDR1 KGHDR and CDR2 SFDVKD come from the germline V gene. The CDR3 runs to 16 residues. The trim removed 4 bases at V and 4 bases at J, leaving 6 bases unmatched. The CDR3 region is CATSDPTSGRGETQYF. The CDR3 DNA follows: TGTGCCACCAGTGACCCGACTAGCGGGAGAGGAGAGACCCAGTACTTC.

The chain is built from TRBV5-5 and TRBJ1-2; the D gene is possibly TRBD1 (5 bases). Germline assignment: CDR1 SGHKS and CDR2 YYEKEE (reference sequence). This CDR3 is built from 15 residues. The V end lost 4 bases, the J end lost 5 bases, and 18 bases lay between the germline ends. DNA for the CDR3: TGTGCCAGCAGCGCCGGACTTCTCGGGGGGTATGGCTACACCTTC. Amino acid sequence: CASSAGLLGGYGYTF.

In its sample, this clone was seen a few times. The chain combines TRBV28 with TRBJ1-3; no firm D call. The CDR3 extends over 14 amino acids. Germline V gene sequence: CDR1 MDHEN, CDR2 SYDVKM. Deletions cut 4 bases from V and 2 bases from J, with 9 bases between. CDR3 bases: TGTGCCAGCAGTTCCCCGGGAACTGGAAACACCATATATTTT. It yields the protein CASSSPGTGNTIYF.

This clone was recorded once. The J gene is TRBJ1-2, the V gene TRBV11-3, with no clear D. V was trimmed by 1 base and J by 3 bases, leaving 12 bases between them. From germline, CDR1 is SGHNT and CDR2 YENEEA. CDR3 size: 15 residues. The chain's CDR3 is CASSLVGGIDYGYTF. The CDR3 bases are TGTGCCAGCAGCTTAGTAGGAGGTATTGACTATGGCTACACCTTC.

This clone was found a few times. The CDR3 bases are TGTGCCACCAGACGCGACACGGTCTCTGGCTACACCTTC. Protein sequence: CATRRDTVSGYTF. The chain recombines TRBV24-1 with TRBJ1-2; D gene ambiguous. Trimming pared 7 bases from V and 7 bases from J, leaving 15 bases between. The CDR3 consists of 13 residues. Germline CDR1 KGHDR, CDR2 SFDVKD.

The chain carries TRBV20-1 and TRBJ1-1; D is undetermined. The length of the CDR3 is 14 residues. CDR1 and CDR2 (germline): DFQATT, SNEGSKA (reference sequence). The V and J ends lost 6 bases and 4 bases respectively, with 18 bases between them. CDR3 nucleotide sequence: TGCAGTGCCATGACCGGAGGAGTCGGCACTGAAGCTTTCTTT. Translating it yields CSAMTGGVGTEAFF.